This entry describes one T cell receptor beta chain. Its antigen is unknown. With a J-beta primer mix and a sample-barcoded 5' primer, a second PCR ran about 6 to 11 cycles. TCRdb processed the 5' RACE reads anew with MiXCR; each CDR3 protein has one entry. The sample lists 1.5 million to 2 million distinct CDR3 sequences, around half occurring once. The entry originates in a study of blood T cells in healthy people across ages. Overall study findings and caveats: Relative to aged donors, long-lived donors carried more naive CD4+ cells and displayed higher diversity.

Deletions cut 10 bases from V and 6 bases from J, with 21 bases between. The CDR3 runs 14 residues. The germline V gene encodes CDR1 MNHEY and CDR2 SVGEGT. The specimen sequenced was blood. The TCR originated in a woman between 35 and 50 years old in good health. J is TRBJ1-2 and V is TRBV6-2 or TRBV6-3, with D possibly matching TRBD1 (5 bases). The CDR3 DNA reads as TGTGCCACCATAGACGGGGGTCCTCGGGATGGCTACACCTTC. Its protein is CATIDGGPRDGYTF.